This is a list of T cell receptor beta chains from one sample in a study of radiation and T cells in renal cell carcinoma. Here immunoSEQ multiplex PCR was the method, and the copy in TCRdb shows in-frame clones only, minus some. The table has roughly 60,000 clones, 70% to 80% seen once. The sample was blood, taken from a patient whose treatment included radiotherapy and nephrectomy. The receptor source for this set is a man aged 55 to 70 with renal cell carcinoma. Each CDR3 is given with its conserved first and last residue. Each record gives: V gene, D gene, J gene, clone size, CDR3 protein, CDR3 DNA. The D gene is left open where the match is weak. The size field is filled for only some rows; it gives once, few, many or a size class.

>TRBV7-3|TRBD2|TRBJ2-3|-
CASSLTSGSIRDTQYF
TGTGCCAGCAGCTTGACTAGCGGGAGTATACGGGATACGCAGTATTTT
>TRBV19|-|TRBJ2-4|-
CASSIVARENIQYF
TGTGCCAGTAGTATCGTCGCAAGGGAAAACATTCAGTACTTC
>TRBV6-1|-|TRBJ1-1|-
CASTQGGNTEAFF
TGTGCCAGCACCCAAGGGGGGAACACTGAAGCTTTCTTT
>TRBV6-1|TRBD2|TRBJ2-3|-
CASSVIAGKSTDTQYF
TGTGCCAGCAGTGTTATAGCGGGGAAGAGCACAGATACGCAGTATTTT
>TRBV9|-|TRBJ2-3|once
CASSVGPSTDTQYF
TGTGCCAGCAGCGTAGGTCCTAGCACAGATACGCAGTATTTT
>TRBV6-1|TRBD2|TRBJ2-3|-
CASGHGGGSGDTQYF
TGTGCCAGCGGTCACGGTGGCGGGAGTGGTGATACGCAGTATTTT
>TRBV19|TRBD1|TRBJ2-1|-
CASSTTRRDSGEQFF
TGTGCCAGTAGTACGACCCGCAGGGACAGCGGTGAGCAGTTCTTC
>TRBV13|-|TRBJ2-1|-
CASSPRRGENEQFF
TGTGCCAGCAGCCCCAGGCGGGGAGAGAATGAGCAGTTCTTC
>TRBV6-6|TRBD1|TRBJ1-5|-
CASSYYRTGSGQPQHF
TGTGCCAGCAGTTACTATAGGACAGGGTCCGGTCAGCCCCAGCATTTT
>TRBV14|TRBD2|TRBJ2-3|few
CASSRGTSASWNTQYF
TGTGCCAGCAGCCGCGGGACTAGCGCCAGTTGGAATACGCAGTATTTT
>TRBV14|-|TRBJ1-2|-
CASSLVAGTNYGYTF
TGTGCCAGCAGCTTGGTCGCAGGGACCAACTATGGCTACACCTTC
>TRBV2|-|TRBJ1-6|-
CASRENNSPLHF
TGTGCCAGCCGGGAGAATAATTCACCCCTCCACTTT
>TRBV13|-|TRBJ1-4|-
CASSSQGFTNEKLFF
TGTGCCAGCAGCTCGCAGGGCTTCACTAATGAAAAACTGTTTTTT
>TRBV5-5|TRBD1|TRBJ1-2|once
CASSLDPTGVIGYTF
TGTGCCAGCAGCTTAGACCCCACAGGGGTGATTGGCTACACCTTC
>TRBV6-1|-|TRBJ2-2|-
CASSEFPGTLTGELFF
TGTGCCAGCAGTGAATTCCCGGGGACACTCACCGGGGAGCTGTTTTTT
>TRBV4-1|TRBD2|TRBJ2-1|few
CASSQPSGDNEQFF
TGCGCCAGCAGCCAACCTAGCGGGGACAATGAGCAGTTCTTC
>TRBV5-4|TRBD1|TRBJ2-7|once
CASSTGQRDEQYF
TGTGCCAGCAGCACGGGACAGAGAGACGAGCAGTACTTC
>TRBV11-3|-|TRBJ1-1|few
CASSLGGSNTEAFF
TGTGCCAGCAGCTTAGGGGGATCCAACACTGAAGCTTTCTTT
>TRBV19|TRBD1|TRBJ1-1|-
CASRLRQGGDAFF
TGTGCCAGTAGACTACGACAGGGTGGGGATGCTTTCTTT
>TRBV5-1|-|TRBJ1-3|-
CASSPAPGPSGNTIYF
TGCGCCAGCAGCCCTGCACCGGGACCCTCTGGAAACACCATATATTTT
>TRBV13|TRBD1|TRBJ1-3|-
CASSHRTGSGNTIYF
TGTGCCAGCAGCCACCGGACAGGGTCCGGAAACACCATATATTTT
>TRBV4-3|-|TRBJ1-5|-
CASSPDTSRQPQHF
TGCGCCAGCAGTCCCGACACCAGTAGGCAGCCCCAGCATTTT
>TRBV11-3|-|TRBJ1-2|-
CASSPRGQAYGYTF
TGTGCCAGCAGCCCCCGGGGACAAGCCTATGGCTACACCTTC
>TRBV5-1|TRBD1|TRBJ1-1|once
CASSLTGGRNTEAFF
TGCGCCAGCAGCTTAACAGGGGGTCGAAACACTGAAGCTTTCTTT
>TRBV5-4|TRBD1|TRBJ1-1|-
CASRGDRGDTEAFF
TGTGCCAGCCGGGGGGACAGGGGTGACACTGAAGCTTTCTTT
>TRBV11-3|-|TRBJ2-7|-
CASSLAGSDEQYF
TGTGCCAGCAGCTTAGCTGGTTCCGACGAGCAGTACTTC
>TRBV29-1|-|TRBJ1-1|-
CSVEADGGTEAFF
TGCAGCGTTGAGGCGGACGGGGGGACTGAAGCTTTCTTT
>TRBV5-1|TRBD2|TRBJ2-3|once
CASSYSGGGADTQYF
TGCGCCAGCAGCTATTCAGGTGGGGGGGCAGATACGCAGTATTTT
>TRBV7-9|-|TRBJ1-5|-
CASSLDPSNNQPQHF
TGTGCCAGCAGCCTCGATCCGAGTAACAATCAGCCCCAGCATTTT
>TRBV30|-|TRBJ1-6|once
CACQVGDYNSPLHF
TGTGCCTGCCAAGTAGGAGATTATAATTCACCCCTCCACTTT
>TRBV5-4|-|TRBJ2-5|-
CASSSQALSQETQYF
TGTGCCAGCAGCTCTCAAGCGCTTTCCCAAGAGACCCAGTACTTC
>TRBV5-1|-|TRBJ1-1|-
CASSLMGRSTEAFF
TGCGCCAGCAGCTTGATGGGACGGAGCACTGAAGCTTTCTTT
>TRBV27|TRBD2|TRBJ2-1|-
CASSSAGETNYNEQFF
TGTGCCAGCAGTTCAGCGGGAGAGACCAACTACAATGAGCAGTTCTTC